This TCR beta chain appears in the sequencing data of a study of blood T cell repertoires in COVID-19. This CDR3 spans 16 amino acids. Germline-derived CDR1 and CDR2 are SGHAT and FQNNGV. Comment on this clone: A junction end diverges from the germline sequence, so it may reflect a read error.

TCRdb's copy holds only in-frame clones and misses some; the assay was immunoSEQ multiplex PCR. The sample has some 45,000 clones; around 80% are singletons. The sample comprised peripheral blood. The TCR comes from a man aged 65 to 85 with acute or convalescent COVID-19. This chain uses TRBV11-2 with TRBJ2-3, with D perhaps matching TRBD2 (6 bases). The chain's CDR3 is CASTLDGGRPTDTQYF. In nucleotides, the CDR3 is TGTGCCAGCACCTTAGACGGGGGTCGACCCACAGATACGCAGTATTTT. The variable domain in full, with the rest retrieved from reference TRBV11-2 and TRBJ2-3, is EAGVAQSPRYKIIEKRQSVAFWCNPISGHATLYWYQQILGQGPKLLIQFQNNGVVDDSQLPKDRFSAERLKGVDSTLKIQPAKLEDSAVYLCASTLDGGRPTDTQYFGPGTRLTVL.